The 3 T cell receptor beta chains below were found in one sample sequenced in a study of STAT5B mutations in CD4+ large granular lymphocyte leukemia. Assay: immunoSEQ multiplex PCR; the TCRdb copy retains only in-frame clones and omits some. Here the sample spans about 50,000 clones, about four fifths being singletons. Sequencing used CD4+ T cells from blood buffy coats. These receptors all stem from a human donor in good health.

This clone was detected only once. The V gene is TRBV5-6, the J gene TRBJ1-6, with unresolved D. This CDR3 comprises 14 residues. Germline V gene data show CDR1 as SGHDT and CDR2 as YYEEEE. V lost 4 bases and J lost 9, with 14 bases in between. DNA of the CDR3: TGTGCCAGCAGCCGGGCGGGTGGGAGTTCACCCCTCCACTTT. Protein product: CASSRAGGSSPLHF.

The rearrangement joins TRBV27 to TRBJ1-1; unclear D gene. V lost 1 base and J 3 bases, leaving 6 bases between the germline ends. The CDR3 extends over 13 amino acids. Germline-derived CDR1 and CDR2 are MNHEY and SMNVEV (reference sequence). The CDR3: CASSLFGYTEAFF. The CDR3 DNA is TGTGCCAGCAGTTTATTCGGGTACACTGAAGCTTTCTTT.

The V and J genes are TRBV5-1 and TRBJ2-7; D ambiguous. This CDR3 spans 14 amino acids. V was trimmed by 1 base and J by 0 bases, leaving 8 bases between them. The V gene's germline CDR1 is SGHRS and CDR2 YFSETQ. The CDR3 sequence: CASSLSVSSYEQYF. CDR3 DNA: TGCGCCAGCAGCTTGTCCGTGAGCTCCTACGAGCAGTACTTC.